This T cell receptor (beta chain) was recovered during a study of T-cell reconstitution after alpha-beta-depleted transplantation in children. Findings of the study overall: From surviving recipient T cells and thymic progenitors came the high day-60 TCRbeta diversity observed in some patients. Alpha-beta T cells about two months after transplant reportedly derived from several hundred expanded graft clones. Newly produced T cells mostly accounted for T-cell counts and diversity one year post-transplant.

This clonotype was observed at least ten times. Its antigen is unidentified. Unique molecular identifiers were used to barcode this TCRbeta library. In TCRdb, the PCR reads were re-called with MiXCR into one record per CDR3 protein. This table holds hundreds of thousands of distinct CDR3 sequences, under 25% found once. Trimming shortened V by 3 bases and J by 6 bases, and 2 bases separated the two germline ends. The CDR3 has 11 residues. Germline values: CDR1 SNHLY, CDR2 FYNNEI. The TCR was taken from a boy under two years old who had a stem cell transplant for acute myeloid leukemia, so the T cells may come from the graft donor. The genes are TRBV2 and TRBJ2-2; D not certain. The input for sequencing was PBMCs, mostly from graft donor cells, taken 360 days after TCRalphabeta/CD19-depleted stem cell transplant. CDR3 loop: CASSDPGELFF. CDR3 DNA sequence: TGTGCCAGCAGTGATCCCGGGGAGCTGTTTTTT.